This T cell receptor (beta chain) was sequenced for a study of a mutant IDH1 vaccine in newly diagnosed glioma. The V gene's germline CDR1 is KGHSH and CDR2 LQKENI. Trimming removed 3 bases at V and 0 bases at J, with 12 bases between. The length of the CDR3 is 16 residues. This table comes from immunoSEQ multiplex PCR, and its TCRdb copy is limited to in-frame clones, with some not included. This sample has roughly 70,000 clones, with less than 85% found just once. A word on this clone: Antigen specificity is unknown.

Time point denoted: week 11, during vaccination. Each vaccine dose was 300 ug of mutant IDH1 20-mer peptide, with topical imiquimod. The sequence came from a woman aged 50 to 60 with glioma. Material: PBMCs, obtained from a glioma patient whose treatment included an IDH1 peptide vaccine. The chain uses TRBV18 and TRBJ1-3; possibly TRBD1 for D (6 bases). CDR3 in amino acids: CASSPTGTSSGNTIYF. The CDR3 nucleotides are TGTGCCAGCTCACCTACAGGGACCTCCTCTGGAAACACCATATATTTT.